The entry below gives a single T cell receptor (beta chain) sequence along with its context. This entry belongs to a study of CD8 T cells in Susac syndrome. An amount of RNA that ranged from about 0.45 to 1 ug was reverse transcribed with random hexamers. TCRdb called the immunoSEQ multiplex PCR reads again in MiXCR, with one record for every CDR3 protein. This sample has 100,000 to 150,000 distinct CDR3 sequences, with over 85% found just once. CD8+ and CD4+ T cells were negatively isolated; TEMRA cells were FACS-enriched. Specimen: CD8+ T cells from PBMCs. The TCR sequence derives from a human donor with multiple sclerosis.

The CDR3 is CASGAGTEAFF. DNA for the CDR3: TGTGCCAGTGGTGCCGGGACAGAAGCTTTCTTT. The chain links TRBV19 to TRBJ1-1, with D tentatively TRBD1 (6 bases). Trimming stripped 8 bases from V and 8 bases from J, with 12 bases between. The CDR3 runs 11 residues. Per germline, CDR1 LNHDA and CDR2 SQIVND (reference sequence).